The rows below give T cell receptor beta chains drawn from one sample of a study of regulatory T cells in long-lasting Graves disease. Via MiXCR, TCRdb re-called the multiplex PCR reads, giving one row per CDR3 protein. Here the sample spans some 370,000 distinct CDR3 sequences, 20% to 25% being singletons. Material: peripheral blood mononuclear cells (PBMCs), obtained when the disease was refractory, from a patient treated with antithyroid drugs. These receptor sequences come from a woman in her forties with Graves disease. Both conserved end residues are part of each CDR3. Each record gives: V gene, clone size, D gene, J gene, CDR3 protein, CDR3 DNA. A D gene is named only where the DNA matches it firmly. The size field is filled for only some rows; it gives once, few, many or a size class.

V gene: TRBV7-2; clone size: many; D gene: .; J gene: TRBJ2-7; CDR3 protein: CASSLVHPRTQLGYEQYF; CDR3 DNA: TGTGCCAGCAGCTTAGTGCACCCGCGGACCCAGTTGGGCTACGAGCAGTACTTC
V gene: TRBV19; clone size: few; D gene: .; J gene: TRBJ1-1; CDR3 protein: CASISWVNTEAFF; CDR3 DNA: TGTGCCAGTATCTCCTGGGTGAACACTGAAGCTTTCTTT
V gene: TRBV28; clone size: many; D gene: TRBD1; J gene: TRBJ2-7; CDR3 protein: CASSFRQGRSEQYF; CDR3 DNA: TGTGCCAGCAGTTTCCGACAGGGGAGAAGCGAGCAGTACTTC
V gene: TRBV28; clone size: many; D gene: .; J gene: TRBJ2-5; CDR3 protein: CASSDSGSQETQYF; CDR3 DNA: TGTGCCAGCAGTGATTCGGGCAGCCAAGAGACCCAGTACTTC
V gene: TRBV20-1; clone size: few; D gene: TRBD2; J gene: TRBJ2-3; CDR3 protein: CSAPLTSGSADTQYF; CDR3 DNA: TGCAGTGCTCCCCTTACTAGCGGGAGCGCAGATACGCAGTATTTT
V gene: TRBV20-1; clone size: .; D gene: .; J gene: TRBJ2-6; CDR3 protein: CSATRNSGANVLTF; CDR3 DNA: TGCAGTGCTACGAGGAATTCTGGGGCCAACGTCCTGACTTTC
V gene: TRBV5-5; clone size: .; D gene: .; J gene: TRBJ1-1; CDR3 protein: CASNLVGIATVRNTEAFF; CDR3 DNA: TGTGCCAGCAACCTAGTTGGTATAGCGACAGTAAGGAACACTGAAGCTTTCTTT
V gene: TRBV3-1; clone size: many; D gene: .; J gene: TRBJ1-4; CDR3 protein: CASSQVIHEKLFF; CDR3 DNA: TGTGCCAGCAGCCAAGTAATTCATGAAAAACTGTTTTTT
V gene: TRBV7-9; clone size: few; D gene: .; J gene: TRBJ2-7; CDR3 protein: CASSLDESGGEQYF; CDR3 DNA: TGTGCCAGCAGCTTAGATGAATCAGGCGGCGAGCAGTACTTC
V gene: TRBV20-1; clone size: .; D gene: TRBD1; J gene: TRBJ1-3; CDR3 protein: CSARWGGTGSGNTIYF; CDR3 DNA: TGCAGTGCTAGATGGGGTGGGACAGGGTCTGGAAACACCATATATTTT
V gene: TRBV6-5; clone size: many; D gene: TRBD2; J gene: TRBJ2-5; CDR3 protein: CASSYSGLEQETQYF; CDR3 DNA: TGTGCCAGCAGTTACTCCGGACTAGAGCAAGAGACCCAGTACTTC
V gene: TRBV20-1; clone size: .; D gene: TRBD1; J gene: TRBJ1-4; CDR3 protein: CSARRGQGESEKLFF; CDR3 DNA: TGCAGTGCTAGACGCGGACAGGGGGAGAGTGAAAAACTGTTTTTT
V gene: TRBV28; clone size: many; D gene: .; J gene: TRBJ2-5; CDR3 protein: CASSLQSSGTQYF; CDR3 DNA: TGTGCCAGCAGTTTACAGTCCAGTGGGACCCAGTACTTC
V gene: TRBV11-2; clone size: .; D gene: TRBD2; J gene: TRBJ2-1; CDR3 protein: CASSPAAGGSNEQFF; CDR3 DNA: TGTGCCAGCAGCCCAGCAGCGGGAGGATCCAATGAGCAGTTCTTC
V gene: TRBV5-1; clone size: .; D gene: .; J gene: TRBJ2-3; CDR3 protein: CASTGYTDTQYF; CDR3 DNA: TGCGCCAGCACCGGATACACAGATACGCAGTATTTT
V gene: TRBV25-1; clone size: .; D gene: .; J gene: TRBJ2-5; CDR3 protein: CASSEAGNKETQYF; CDR3 DNA: TGTGCCAGCAGTGAAGCAGGAAACAAAGAGACCCAGTACTTC
V gene: TRBV5-5; clone size: few; D gene: TRBD1; J gene: TRBJ2-7; CDR3 protein: CASSVGTELYYEQYF; CDR3 DNA: TGTGCCAGCAGCGTCGGGACAGAACTTTACTACGAGCAGTACTTC
V gene: TRBV30; clone size: few; D gene: .; J gene: TRBJ2-7; CDR3 protein: CAWSRENNEQYF; CDR3 DNA: TGTGCCTGGAGTCGGGAGAATAACGAGCAGTACTTC
V gene: TRBV12-3/TRBV12-4; clone size: .; D gene: TRBD2; J gene: TRBJ2-7; CDR3 protein: CASSFLLGPSGRAYEQYF; CDR3 DNA: TGTGCCAGCAGTTTTCTGCTAGGGCCTAGCGGGAGGGCCTACGAGCAGTACTTC
V gene: TRBV28; clone size: many; D gene: .; J gene: TRBJ1-1; CDR3 protein: CASSLYSQALGTEAFF; CDR3 DNA: TGTGCCAGCAGTTTATACTCACAGGCTTTAGGGACTGAAGCTTTCTTT
V gene: TRBV29-1; clone size: .; D gene: .; J gene: TRBJ2-7; CDR3 protein: CSVEVFPYEQYF; CDR3 DNA: TGCAGCGTTGAAGTGTTTCCCTACGAGCAGTACTTC
V gene: TRBV29-1; clone size: few; D gene: .; J gene: TRBJ1-5; CDR3 protein: CSVETGYNQPQHF; CDR3 DNA: TGCAGCGTTGAAACCGGCTACAATCAGCCCCAGCATTTT